This T cell receptor (beta chain) was profiled in a study of CD8 T cells in Susac syndrome. RNA was extracted with the RNeasy kit, and a quantity of roughly 0.5 to 1 ug was reverse transcribed using random hexamers. TCR beta CDR3 was amplified by immunoSEQ multiplex PCR. This amplification extended across 54 Vbeta and 13 Jbeta segments. TCRdb recomputed calls from the immunoSEQ multiplex PCR reads with MiXCR, one row per CDR3 protein. The table records 150,000 to 200,000 distinct CDR3 sequences, around 94% of them present only once. The germline V gene encodes CDR1 GTSNPN and CDR2 SVGIG (reference sequence). The CDR3 has 14 residues. Trimming removed 4 bases from V and 5 bases from J; junction bases left unmatched: 9.

V usage is TRBV30 and J usage is TRBJ2-7, with 9 bases fitting TRBD1. The TCR was taken from a human donor in good health. Sequenced material: CD4+ T cells from PBMCs. The CDR3 DNA reads TGTGCCTGGAACACGGGACAGGGCGGCGACGAGCAGTACTTC. Its protein product is CAWNTGQGGDEQYF.